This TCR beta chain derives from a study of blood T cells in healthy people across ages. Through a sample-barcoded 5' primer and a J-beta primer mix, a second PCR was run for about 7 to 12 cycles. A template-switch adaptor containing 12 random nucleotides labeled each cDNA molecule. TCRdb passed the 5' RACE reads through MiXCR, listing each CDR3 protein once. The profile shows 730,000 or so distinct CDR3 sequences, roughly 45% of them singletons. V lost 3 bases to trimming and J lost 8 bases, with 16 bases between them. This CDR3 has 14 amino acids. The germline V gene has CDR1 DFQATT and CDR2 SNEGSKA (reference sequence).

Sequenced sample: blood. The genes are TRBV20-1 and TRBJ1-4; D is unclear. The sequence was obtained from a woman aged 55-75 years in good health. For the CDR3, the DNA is TGCAGTGCTAGGTTGGGAACCCTGGGGGAAAAACTGTTTTTT. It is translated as CSARLGTLGEKLFF.